The rows below give T cell receptor beta chains drawn from one sample of a study of cytomegalovirus exposure and HLA in healthy donors. The data were produced by immunoSEQ multiplex PCR, yet TCRdb's version contains in-frame clones alone and is incomplete. The top ten clones hold roughly 1.2% of a sample with roughly 120,000 clones, around 84% of them seen once. Material for sequencing was PBMCs. The receptors were gathered from a woman aged 30 to 39 in good health and CMV-seronegative. The CDR3 runs from the conserved cysteine through the conserved F or W. The order of the fields is J gene, V gene, CDR3 protein.

TRBJ2-7 | TRBV4-1 | CASSHLQGSSSYEQYF
TRBJ1-4 | TRBV4-1 | CASSPSLEAGDILFF
TRBJ2-7 | TRBV6-6 | CASSPRAGQGASEQYF
TRBJ2-7 | TRBV30 | CAWRTSGVYEQYF
TRBJ2-3 | TRBV19 | CASRGGRARTDTQYF
TRBJ2-3 | TRBV4-1 | CASSEDELAPLRDTQYF
TRBJ1-5 | TRBV28 | CASVLGQNNQPQHF
TRBJ2-2 | TRBV27 | CASRGLNTGELFF
TRBJ2-3 | TRBV30 | CAWSRSTDTQYF
TRBJ2-3 | TRBV4-1 | CASSHGSSVLLTDTQYF
TRBJ2-1 | TRBV28 | CASSLGLAGLNSSYNEQFF
TRBJ2-7 | TRBV4-1 | CASSQVGRVQYF
TRBJ1-2 | TRBV29-1 | CSVEGRGANYGYTF
TRBJ1-1 | TRBV13 | CASSTHPNTEAFF
TRBJ1-1 | TRBV10-3 | CAISEDGGNTEAFF
TRBJ1-5 | TRBV28 | CASSQQGAWGQPQHF
TRBJ2-3 | TRBV6-5 | CASSPLGGTQYF
TRBJ1-1 | TRBV28 | CASSLQRNTEAFF
TRBJ1-5 | TRBV14 | CASSHPNPCRGRGCNQPQHF
TRBJ1-2 | TRBV30 | CACKGAGYGYTF
TRBJ1-1 | TRBV9 | CASSVDPLDWNTEAFF
TRBJ1-2 | TRBV7-2 | CASSETNYGYTF
TRBJ2-7 | TRBV19 | CASSTLAGGAYEQYF
TRBJ2-3 | TRBV5-4 | CASSFFGTGGADTQYF
TRBJ2-1 | TRBV7-2 | CASSLEASGRAHEQFF
TRBJ2-1 | TRBV27 | CASSRERTSGEQFF
TRBJ2-5 | TRBV29-1 | CSVILTGPETQYF
TRBJ1-5 | TRBV5-1 | CASSLAVDQPQHF
TRBJ1-4 | TRBV7-9 | CASSSGTGVKTNEKLFF
TRBJ1-3 | TRBV19 | CASSSGSAGNTIYF
TRBJ1-1 | TRBV7-2 | CASSLGQGRRAFF
TRBJ2-1 | TRBV7-2 | CASRRASGTINEQFF
TRBJ1-1 | TRBV7-8 | CASSFKGDTEAFF
TRBJ1-4 | TRBV2 | CASRTGAPGEKLFF
TRBJ2-1 | TRBV19 | CASSTWTSGGATPNNEQFF
TRBJ1-1 | TRBV5-1 | CASSPAGSLAQAFF
TRBJ2-2 | TRBV5-4 | CASSVGLAGGTGELFF
TRBJ1-2 | TRBV6-5 | CASTSGTGGEGGYTF
TRBJ2-7 | TRBV10-3 | CAISGRQGAYEQYF
TRBJ1-2 | TRBV6-5 | CASSSTANYGYTF
TRBJ2-1 | TRBV6-4 | CASSDSSGGSREQFF
TRBJ2-7 | TRBV10-3 | CAISQPGAYEQYF
TRBJ2-7 | TRBV11-2 | CASSSPPVGAHPYEQYF
TRBJ1-5 | TRBV15 | CATSPLRGNQPQHF
TRBJ1-3 | TRBV7-9 | CASSLAISGNTIYF
TRBJ2-2 | TRBV5-1 | CASSIQQGKIAGELFF